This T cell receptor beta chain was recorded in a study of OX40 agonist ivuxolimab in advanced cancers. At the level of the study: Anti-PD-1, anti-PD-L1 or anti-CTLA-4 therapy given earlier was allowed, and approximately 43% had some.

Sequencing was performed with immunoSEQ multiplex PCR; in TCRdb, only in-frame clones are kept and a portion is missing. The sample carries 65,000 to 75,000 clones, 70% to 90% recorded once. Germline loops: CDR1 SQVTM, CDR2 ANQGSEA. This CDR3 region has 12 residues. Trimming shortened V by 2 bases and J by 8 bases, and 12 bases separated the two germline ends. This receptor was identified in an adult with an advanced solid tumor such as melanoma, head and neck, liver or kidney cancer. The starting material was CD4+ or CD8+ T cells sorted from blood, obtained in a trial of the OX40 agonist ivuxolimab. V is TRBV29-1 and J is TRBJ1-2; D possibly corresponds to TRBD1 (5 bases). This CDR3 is CSVERDVEGYTF. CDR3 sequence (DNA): TGCAGCGTTGAACGGGACGTTGAGGGCTACACCTTC.